Reported below is one T cell receptor (beta chain). The data were taken from a study of T-cell reconstitution after alpha-beta-depleted transplantation in children. Preparation of the TCRbeta library used unique molecular identifiers. TCRdb re-called the PCR reads with MiXCR, one entry per CDR3 protein. The data contain roughly 590,000 distinct CDR3 sequences, approximately 16% of them singletons. The V gene lost 5 bases and the J gene lost 6 bases, with 17 bases spanning the gap. The length of the CDR3 is 15 residues. Germline lookup yields CDR1 SGHTA and CDR2 FQGNSA. The sequence was collected from a human donor who donated a stem cell graft to a child with acute myeloid leukemia. This chain uses TRBV7-2 with TRBJ1-5; perhaps TRBD1 as D (6 bases). Sequenced here: PBMCs from the stem cell graft donor, sampled from the stem cell graft. CDR3 region: CASSPRRGAGQPQHF. Here the CDR3 DNA reads TGTGCCAGCAGCCCGCGTCGGGGGGCGGGTCAGCCCCAGCATTTT.